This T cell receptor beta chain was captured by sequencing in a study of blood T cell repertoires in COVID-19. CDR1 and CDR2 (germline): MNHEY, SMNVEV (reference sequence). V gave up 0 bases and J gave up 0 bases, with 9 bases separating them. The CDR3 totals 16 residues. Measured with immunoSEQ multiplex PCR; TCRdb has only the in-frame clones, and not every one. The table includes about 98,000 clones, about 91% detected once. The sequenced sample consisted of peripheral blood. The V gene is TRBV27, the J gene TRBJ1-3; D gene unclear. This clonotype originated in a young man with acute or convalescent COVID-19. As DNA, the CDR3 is TGTGCCAGCAGTTTATCCGCAGCGGTCTCTGGAAACACCATATATTTT. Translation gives CASSLSAAVSGNTIYF.